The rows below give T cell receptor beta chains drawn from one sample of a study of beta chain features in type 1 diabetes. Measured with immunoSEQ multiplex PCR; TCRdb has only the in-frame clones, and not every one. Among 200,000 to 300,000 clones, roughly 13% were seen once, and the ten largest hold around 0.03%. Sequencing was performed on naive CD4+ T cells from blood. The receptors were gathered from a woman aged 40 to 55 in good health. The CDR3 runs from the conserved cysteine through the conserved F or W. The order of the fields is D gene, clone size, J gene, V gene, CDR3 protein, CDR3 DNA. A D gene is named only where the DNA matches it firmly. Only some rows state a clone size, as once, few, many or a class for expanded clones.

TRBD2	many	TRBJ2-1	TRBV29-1	CSVRGAPNEQFF	TGCAGCGTGCGGGGGGCCCCCAATGAGCAGTTCTTC
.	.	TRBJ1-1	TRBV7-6	CASSPSGVAMNTEAFF	TGTGCCAGCAGCCCCTCCGGGGTAGCCATGAACACTGAAGCTTTCTTT
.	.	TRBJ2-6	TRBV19	CASSIHTSGANVLTF	TGTGCCAGTAGTATACACACCTCTGGGGCCAACGTCCTGACTTTC
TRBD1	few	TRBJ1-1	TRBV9	CASGKTGQGAEAFF	TGTGCCAGCGGAAAAACGGGACAGGGGGCTGAAGCTTTCTTT
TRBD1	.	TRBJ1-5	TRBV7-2	CASSFGTGFGVTNQPQHF	TGTGCCAGCAGCTTCGGGACAGGGTTTGGGGTCACCAATCAGCCCCAGCATTTT
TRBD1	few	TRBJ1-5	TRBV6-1	CASSGRQGSNQPQHF	TGTGCCAGCAGTGGAAGACAGGGTTCGAATCAGCCCCAGCATTTT
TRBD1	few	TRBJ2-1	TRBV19	CASSVTGFSNEQFF	TGTGCCAGTAGTGTGACAGGGTTTTCCAATGAGCAGTTCTTC
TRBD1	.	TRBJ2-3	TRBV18	CASSPRTGETDTQYF	TGTGCCAGCTCACCCAGGACAGGGGAGACAGATACGCAGTATTTT
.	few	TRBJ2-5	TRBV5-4	CASSSYQGNQETQYF	TGTGCCAGCAGCTCCTACCAGGGTAATCAAGAGACCCAGTACTTC
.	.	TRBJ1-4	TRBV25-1	CASGQEKLFF	TGTGCCAGCGGCCAAGAAAAACTGTTTTTT
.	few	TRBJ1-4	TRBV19	CASSPGGHKLFF	TGTGCCAGTAGTCCGGGAGGGCACAAACTGTTTTTT
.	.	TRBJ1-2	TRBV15	CATSEDINYGYTF	TGTGCCACCAGCGAGGACATTAACTATGGCTACACCTTC
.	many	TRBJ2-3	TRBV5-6	CASSSTDTQYF	TGTGCCAGCAGCTCGACAGATACGCAGTATTTT
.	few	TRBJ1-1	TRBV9	CASRGGGSVNTEAFF	TGTGCCAGCCGAGGAGGCGGCTCGGTGAACACTGAAGCTTTCTTT
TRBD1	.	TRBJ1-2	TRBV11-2	CASSPRTGASYGYTF	TGTGCCAGCTCCCCCCGGACAGGGGCGAGCTATGGCTACACCTTC
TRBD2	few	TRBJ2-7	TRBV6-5	CASSGSGAYEQYF	TGTGCCAGCAGTGGCAGCGGGGCCTACGAGCAGTACTTC
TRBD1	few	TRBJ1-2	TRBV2	CASSVDRSTFSYGYTF	TGTGCCAGCAGTGTGGACAGGTCCACCTTTAGCTATGGCTACACCTTC
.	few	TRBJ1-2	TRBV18	CASSPMAGDGYTF	TGTGCCAGCTCACCGATGGCGGGCGATGGCTACACCTTC
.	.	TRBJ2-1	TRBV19	CASSIQGEQFF	TGTGCCAGTAGTATTCAGGGGGAGCAGTTCTTC
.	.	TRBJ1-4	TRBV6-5	CASSRVGARNEKLFF	TGTGCCAGCAGTCGCGTAGGCGCTAGGAATGAAAAACTGTTTTTT
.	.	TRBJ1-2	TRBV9	CASSVERGNMGYTF	TGTGCCAGCAGCGTAGAGAGAGGTAACATGGGCTACACCTTC
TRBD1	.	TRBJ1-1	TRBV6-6	CASRRDRGQSTEAFF	TGTGCCAGCAGGCGGGACAGGGGGCAGAGCACTGAAGCTTTCTTT
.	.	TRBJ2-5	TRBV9	CASSPGRGRGETQYF	TGTGCCAGCAGCCCAGGTAGGGGCCGAGGAGAGACCCAGTACTTC
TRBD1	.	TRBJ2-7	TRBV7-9	CASSFGPGQNSYEQYF	TGTGCCAGCAGCTTTGGGCCGGGACAGAACTCCTACGAGCAGTACTTC
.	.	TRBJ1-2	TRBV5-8	CASSPAPPNYGYTF	TGTGCCAGCAGTCCTGCGCCGCCCAACTATGGCTACACCTTC
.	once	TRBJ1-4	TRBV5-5	CASSLVPGYEKLFF	TGTGCCAGCAGCTTGGTCCCGGGGTATGAAAAACTGTTTTTT
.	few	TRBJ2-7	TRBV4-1	CASSRETGYEQYF	TGCGCCAGCAGCCGCGAGACAGGCTACGAGCAGTACTTC
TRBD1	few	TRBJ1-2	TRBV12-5	CASGLGQGKGYTF	TGTGCTAGTGGTTTGGGACAGGGGAAAGGCTACACCTTC
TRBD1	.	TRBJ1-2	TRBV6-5	CASSRPGQGKYGYTF	TGTGCCAGCAGTAGACCGGGACAGGGGAAGTATGGCTACACCTTC
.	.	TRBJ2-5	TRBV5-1	CASTLLPGRQETQYF	TGCGCCAGCACGCTTTTACCCGGGAGACAAGAGACCCAGTACTTC